This is a list of T cell receptor beta chains from one sample in a study of shared clonotypes between healthy human individuals. Some clones are missing from TCRdb's copy, which holds only in-frame ones; the method was immunoSEQ multiplex PCR. This sample yields 1.6 million or so clones, of which 98% are seen a single time; roughly 0.35% belongs to the top ten. Sequenced sample: naive CD4+ T cells sorted from blood. The receptors originated from a man aged 30-40 years in good health. CDR3s include the opening cysteine and the closing phenylalanine or tryptophan. A D gene is named only where the DNA matches it firmly. A clone size is listed for some rows: how often the clone was seen (once, few, many), or a class if it is expanded.

.	.	TRBV29-1	TRBJ1-1	CSVGGPNTEAFF	TGCAGCGTTGGTGGACCAAACACTGAAGCTTTCTTT
.	.	TRBV6-1	TRBJ2-7	CASSDRSNYEQYF	TGTGCCAGCAGTGACCGGAGTAACTACGAGCAGTACTTC
.	.	TRBV10-1	TRBJ2-2	CASSAVRAGELFF	TGCGCCAGCAGTGCGGTGAGGGCCGGGGAGCTGTTTTTT
once	TRBD1	TRBV18	TRBJ2-2	CASHRGRTGELFF	TGTGCCAGCCACAGGGGGCGCACCGGGGAGCTGTTTTTT
once	TRBD1	TRBV5-1	TRBJ1-1	CASSSKYRGSGTEAFF	TGCGCCAGCAGCTCCAAATACAGGGGGTCTGGCACTGAAGCTTTCTTT
.	TRBD1	TRBV10-3	TRBJ2-5	CASRGQGKETQYF	TGTGCCAGCAGGGGACAGGGTAAAGAGACCCAGTACTTC
.	TRBD2	TRBV28	TRBJ2-5	CASTHYLATSGQETQYF	TGTGCCAGCACTCATTACCTCGCGACTAGCGGGCAAGAGACCCAGTACTTC
.	TRBD2	TRBV27	TRBJ2-7	CASSSTSFVDYEQYF	TGTGCCAGCAGTTCGACTAGCTTCGTCGACTACGAGCAGTACTTC
once	.	TRBV9	TRBJ1-2	CASSASGSTTFYGYTF	TGTGCCAGCAGCGCTTCGGGATCGACGACCTTCTATGGCTACACCTTC
.	TRBD2	TRBV19	TRBJ2-2	CASSITGLAGANTGELFF	TGTGCCAGTAGTATTACGGGACTAGCGGGGGCGAACACCGGGGAGCTGTTTTTT
.	.	TRBV5-1	TRBJ1-5	CASSLAGGSNQPQHF	TGCGCCAGCAGCTTGGCCGGGGGATCCAATCAGCCCCAGCATTTT
.	TRBD2	TRBV11-2	TRBJ2-1	CASRTSGRAINEQFF	TGTGCCAGCAGAACTAGCGGGAGGGCCATAAATGAGCAGTTCTTC
once	.	TRBV18	TRBJ2-3	CASSPRPGDTQYF	TGTGCCAGCTCACCACGCCCCGGAGATACGCAGTATTTT
.	TRBD2	TRBV7-3	TRBJ2-1	CASSLRGGTRFGEQFF	TGTGCCAGCAGCTTACGGGGCGGGACTAGATTCGGTGAGCAGTTCTTC
.	TRBD2	TRBV7-9	TRBJ2-1	CASSPTSVPFF	TGTGCCAGCAGCCCTACTAGCGTTCCGTTCTTC
.	TRBD2	TRBV18	TRBJ2-7	CASSPLSGIESEQYF	TGTGCCAGCTCACCTCTTAGCGGGATAGAGAGCGAGCAGTACTTC
.	.	TRBV29-1	TRBJ1-5	CSVAQGLSNQPQHF	TGCAGCGTTGCCCAGGGCCTCAGCAATCAGCCCCAGCATTTT
.	.	TRBV5-6	TRBJ2-7	CASSLQGFPHEQYF	TGTGCCAGCAGCCTCCAAGGGTTCCCCCACGAGCAGTACTTC
once	TRBD1	TRBV5-1	TRBJ2-1	CASTKQGADNEQFF	TGCGCCAGCACCAAACAGGGGGCCGACAATGAGCAGTTCTTC
.	TRBD2	TRBV10-3	TRBJ2-1	CAIRTSGSGLGEQFF	TGTGCCATCCGGACTAGCGGGAGTGGTTTGGGTGAGCAGTTCTTC
.	TRBD1	TRBV11-2	TRBJ1-2	CASSKGQLYGYTF	TGTGCCAGCAGCAAGGGACAGCTTTATGGCTACACCTTC
.	TRBD2	TRBV30	TRBJ2-7	CAWSVYVGGPYEQYF	TGTGCCTGGAGTGTGTATGTGGGAGGGCCGTACGAGCAGTACTTC
.	TRBD2	TRBV9	TRBJ2-5	CASSVGLAEETQYF	TGTGCCAGCAGCGTAGGCCTAGCGGAAGAGACCCAGTACTTC
.	.	TRBV11-2	TRBJ2-7	CASSFGVIGNEQYF	TGTGCCAGCAGCTTCGGGGTCATCGGGAACGAGCAGTACTTC
.	TRBD1	TRBV9	TRBJ2-7	CASSVRDRGDEQYF	TGTGCCAGCAGCGTTAGGGACAGAGGGGACGAGCAGTACTTC
few	.	TRBV18	TRBJ2-5	CASSPGRETQYF	TGTGCCAGCTCACCAGGGCGGGAGACCCAGTACTTC
.	TRBD1	TRBV28	TRBJ2-7	CASSWGDRGYEQYF	TGTGCCAGCAGTTGGGGGGACAGGGGCTACGAGCAGTACTTC
once	.	TRBV5-1	TRBJ2-3	CASSLGPTETNTQYF	TGCGCCAGCAGCTTGGGACCCACAGAGACCAATACGCAGTATTTT
.	TRBD2	TRBV29-1	TRBJ2-7	CSAETSGREEQYF	TGCAGCGCCGAGACTAGCGGGAGGGAAGAGCAGTACTTC
.	TRBD1	TRBV18	TRBJ2-7	CASSRQGAEVEQYF	TGTGCCAGCTCGCGCCAGGGGGCAGAGGTTGAGCAGTACTTC
.	.	TRBV9	TRBJ2-2	CASSGRANTGELFF	TGTGCCAGCAGCGGGCGGGCGAACACCGGGGAGCTGTTTTTT
.	.	TRBV7-9	TRBJ2-1	CASSLTGAGQYNEQFF	TGTGCCAGCAGCTTAACCGGGGCGGGGCAATACAATGAGCAGTTCTTC
.	.	TRBV9	TRBJ2-3	CASSPATTKSTDTQYF	TGTGCCAGCAGCCCAGCGACTACGAAGAGCACAGATACGCAGTATTTT
.	TRBD2	TRBV2	TRBJ2-1	CASSDAFGGRAGNEQFF	TGTGCCAGCAGCGACGCCTTTGGCGGGAGGGCGGGGAATGAGCAGTTCTTC